Below are 23 T cell receptor beta chains sequenced from a single sample in a study of blood T cell repertoires in COVID-19. Sequencing was performed with immunoSEQ multiplex PCR; in TCRdb, only in-frame clones are kept and a portion is missing. The table has around 100,000 clones, approximately 88% seen once. The sample taken for sequencing was peripheral blood. These receptors were taken from a human donor in a cohort sampled during active COVID-19.

This sequence joins TRBV19 and TRBJ1-2; D gene uncertain. CDR3 length equals 14 residues. Germline V CDR1 and CDR2: LNHDA, SQIVND (reference sequence). Trimming cost V 4 bases and J 5 bases, with 14 bases left between them. The CDR3 sequence is CASSTFLSGYGYTF. In DNA form, the CDR3 reads TGTGCCAGTAGTACATTCCTGAGCGGTTATGGCTACACCTTC.

The chain uses TRBV9 and TRBJ2-7; D may be TRBD1 (6 bases). The CDR3 loop spans 13 amino acids. V was pared by 3 bases and J by 6 bases, with 13 bases between. Per germline, CDR1 SGDLS and CDR2 YYNGEE. The CDR3, as DNA: TGTGCCAGCAGCGATCAGGGGTGGGGCGAGCAGTACTTC. Its protein product is CASSDQGWGEQYF.

The gene calls are TRBV19 and TRBJ2-3; D possibly corresponds to TRBD1 (5 bases). The CDR3 is 16 residues long. The germline V gene encodes CDR1 LNHDA and CDR2 SQIVND (reference sequence). The V end was cut by 4 bases, the J end by 2 bases, with 16 bases between. The CDR3 nucleotides are TGTGCCAGTAGTAGAAGACAGACTGAAAACACAGATACGCAGTATTTT. Translated, it gives CASSRRQTENTDTQYF.

This chain uses TRBV7-9 with TRBJ1-1, with a possible D match to TRBD1 (5 bases). Germline V gives CDR1 SEHNR, CDR2 FQNEAQ (reference sequence). The CDR3 is made up of 14 amino acids. V was pared by 5 bases and J by 1 base, with 11 bases between. Here the CDR3 reads CASSPDISNTEAFF. The CDR3, as DNA: TGTGCCAGCAGCCCGGACATTTCGAACACTGAAGCTTTCTTT.

The chain recombines TRBV6-4 with TRBJ2-1; the match to TRBD2 covers 7 bases. The CDR3 has 14 residues. The V segment lost 3 bases and the J segment 9 bases; nucleotides outside the gene matches: 8. Per the germline V gene, CDR1 is MRHNA and CDR2 is SNTAGT. The CDR3 DNA reads as TGTGCCAGCAGTGAGGGGCAGGGCGGGGGTGAGCAGTTCTTC. It is translated as CASSEGQGGGEQFF.

The chain combines TRBV7-9 with TRBJ2-7, with D perhaps TRBD1 (5 bases). The CDR3 is 13 residues long. Trimming took 4 bases from V and 6 from J, leaving 13 bases between them. The germline V gene has CDR1 SEHNR and CDR2 FQNEAQ (reference sequence). The CDR3 DNA sequence: TGTGCCAGCAGCTCTCGGTGGCAGGGCGAGCAGTACTTC. Its protein is CASSSRWQGEQYF.

The chain joins TRBV7-3 to TRBJ2-7, with 12 bases fitting TRBD1. Germline V gene sequence: CDR1 SGHTA, CDR2 FQGTGA. The CDR3 is 19 amino acids. Losses at the gene ends were 5 bases for V and 2 bases for J; bases not matched to a gene: 16. CDR3 sequence (DNA): TGTGCCAGCAGCCTACTACCGGGGACAGGGGGCGATTCGGCCTACGAGCAGTACTTC. Translating gives CASSLLPGTGGDSAYEQYF.

The chain couples TRBV9 to TRBJ2-1, with 11 bases that match TRBD2. Looked up from germline, CDR1 is SGDLS and CDR2 is YYNGEE. The CDR3 length is 15 residues. The V and J ends lost 0 bases and 6 bases, in that order; junction bases with no gene match: 2. DNA of the CDR3: TGTGCCAGCAGCGTAGTTAGCGGGGGGGTCAATGAGCAGTTCTTC. It codes for CASSVVSGGVNEQFF.

The CDR3 DNA reads as TGTGCCAGCAGCAGACGTAGGGAGAGTAACGAGCAGTACTTC. Translation: CASSRRRESNEQYF. The V and J genes are TRBV6-2 or TRBV6-3 and TRBJ2-7; D perhaps matches TRBD2 (5 bases). Germline values: CDR1 MNHEY, CDR2 SVGEGT. Trimming removed 6 bases at V and 5 bases at J, with 17 bases between. The CDR3 spans 14 residues.

The V gene is TRBV29-1, the J gene TRBJ1-2; unclear D gene. Germline lookup yields CDR1 SQVTM and CDR2 ANQGSEA. This CDR3 has 12 amino acids. Trimming took off 3 bases at V and 4 bases at J, with 9 bases between the two ends. The CDR3 loop reads CSVERWSYGYTF. The CDR3 DNA reads as TGCAGCGTTGAGAGGTGGAGCTATGGCTACACCTTC.

This clone has only one observation. The rearrangement links TRBV18 to TRBJ1-3; D not resolved. The germline gives CDR1 KGHSH, CDR2 LQKENI. This CDR3 comprises 16 residues. The germline V and J ends were trimmed by 1 base and 0 bases, with 10 bases remaining between them. As DNA, the CDR3 is TGTGCCAGCTCACCACTCCCCTTAAACTCTGGAAACACCATATATTTT. Translation gives CASSPLPLNSGNTIYF.

In nucleotides, the CDR3 is TGTGCCAGCAGCTCCGGGACAGGCGTCTACAATGAGCAGTTCTTC. Protein sequence: CASSSGTGVYNEQFF. This rearrangement joins TRBV7-9 to TRBJ2-1, with 8 nucleotides matching TRBD1. This CDR3 comprises 15 residues. J gave up 3 bases and V 4 bases, and 5 bases lay outside the gene matches. Germline CDR1 is SEHNR and CDR2 is FQNEAQ (reference sequence).

J is TRBJ1-4 and V is TRBV7-9; TRBD1 agrees at 10 bases. V shed 5 bases, J shed 6 bases, and the junction held 12 bases outside the gene matches. This CDR3 region has 17 residues. The germline gives CDR1 SEHNR, CDR2 FQNEAQ (reference sequence). The CDR3 reads CASSPTTSGTGDEKLFF. The CDR3 DNA follows: TGTGCCAGCAGCCCTACCACGAGCGGGACAGGGGATGAAAAACTGTTTTTT.

The chain couples TRBV6-2 or TRBV6-3 to TRBJ2-7, with TRBD1 identical over 10 bases. This CDR3 has 17 amino acids. V trimming: 2 bases; J trimming: 4 bases; junction bases outside the gene matches: 11. Germline V gives CDR1 MNHEY, CDR2 SVGEGT. This CDR3 reads CASSYPPGRQGAYEQYF. The CDR3, as DNA: TGTGCCAGCAGTTACCCTCCGGGAAGACAGGGGGCTTACGAGCAGTACTTC.

This CDR3 reads CASSQGDRGTSYTF. DNA for the CDR3: TGCGCCAGCAGCCAAGGGGACAGGGGCACCTCTTACACCTTC. This sequence joins TRBV4-1 and TRBJ1-2, with 10 bases fitting TRBD1. The V segment lost 1 base and the J segment 11 bases; nucleotides outside the gene matches: 7. This CDR3 has 14 amino acids. The germline V gene has CDR1 MGHRA and CDR2 YSYEKL.

The chain combines TRBV6-5 with TRBJ1-2; weak D call: TRBD1 (6 bases). The germline V gene has CDR1 MNHEY and CDR2 SVGAGI. The length of the CDR3 is 14 residues. The ends were cut back, 5 bases at V and 4 bases at J, with 14 bases in the middle. The CDR3 DNA reads TGTGCCAGCAGTCCGGACAGAGCCCTCTATGGCTACACCTTC. Amino acid sequence: CASSPDRALYGYTF.

CDR3 nucleotide sequence: TGTGCCAGTAGCGGGGTCATGAACACTGAAGCTTTCTTT. Amino acid sequence: CASSGVMNTEAFF. The rearrangement uses TRBV19 and TRBJ1-1; D remains unclear. The CDR3 runs to 13 residues. The germline V gene has CDR1 LNHDA and CDR2 SQIVND (reference sequence). Deletions cut 6 bases from V and 0 bases from J, with 8 bases between.

The J gene is TRBJ1-5, the V gene TRBV13; D is unresolved. Germline V gene lookup returns CDR1 PRHDT and CDR2 FYEKMQ (reference sequence). Trimming cost V 1 base and J 2 bases, with 3 bases left between them. This CDR3 is 13 amino acids long. CDR3 sequence reads: CASSLAGNQPQHF. CDR3 in DNA: TGTGCCAGCAGCTTAGCTGGCAATCAGCCCCAGCATTTT.

V and J are TRBV2 and TRBJ1-1; 8 bases fit TRBD1. The CDR3 extends over 13 amino acids. V shed 4 bases and J 8 bases; nucleotides not matched to a gene: 6. The germline V gene encodes CDR1 SNHLY and CDR2 FYNNEI. The CDR3, as DNA: TGTGCCAGCAGTGGGGAACAGGGGGAGGAAGCTTTCTTT. This sequence encodes CASSGEQGEEAFF.

The rearrangement links TRBV6-5 to TRBJ1-6; possibly TRBD1 for D (6 bases). The CDR3 contains 16 residues. The germline V and J ends were trimmed by 2 bases and 8 bases, with 16 bases remaining between them. Germline CDR1 and CDR2: MNHEY and SVGAGI. CDR3 amino acids: CASSYRSQGYDSPLHF. The CDR3 DNA reads as TGTGCCAGCAGTTACAGGTCACAGGGTTACGATTCACCCCTCCACTTT.

This CDR3 is CASSFNTAYGYTF. CDR3 in DNA: TGTGCCAGCAGTTTTAACACCGCCTATGGCTACACCTTC. The V gene is TRBV27, the J gene TRBJ1-2; D is undetermined. This CDR3 has 13 residues. V shed 3 bases and J shed 4 bases, with 9 bases lying between them. Per the germline V gene, CDR1 is MNHEY and CDR2 is SMNVEV (reference sequence).

In this sample, this clone turned up once. The gene calls are TRBV7-3 and TRBJ2-3; 7 bases are shared with TRBD1. Germline V gene sequence: CDR1 SGHTA, CDR2 FQGTGA. Losses at the gene ends were 5 bases for V and 2 bases for J; bases not matched to a gene: 7. CDR3 length: 15 amino acids. CDR3 nucleotide sequence: TGTGCCAGCAGCCGACAGGGAATAGACACAGATACGCAGTATTTT. As protein: CASSRQGIDTDTQYF.

Here the CDR3 reads CASSPRQGLVAYEQYF. Written as DNA, the CDR3 is TGTGCCAGCAGCCCACGACAGGGATTGGTGGCCTACGAGCAGTACTTC. This sequence joins TRBV3-1 (or the pseudogene TRBV3-2) and TRBJ2-7; TRBD1 matches at 7 bases. From germline, CDR1 is LGHDT and CDR2 YNNKEL (reference sequence). Trimming at V came to 4 bases and at J to 2 bases, leaving 11 bases not matched to a gene. This CDR3 contains 16 residues.